This T cell receptor (beta chain) derives from a study of beta chain features in type 1 diabetes. Overall study context: Patient and healthy donor groups were alike in age, gender and cell yields. General observations from the study: Researchers cautioned that cDNA sequencing could over-represent cells with high TCR expression. Insertions at VDJ junctions were less frequent in type 1 diabetes patients. These patients also deleted more nucleotides at the same junctions.

Germline V gives CDR1 SNHLY, CDR2 FYNNEI. Trimming took off 6 bases at V and 3 bases at J, with 18 bases between the two ends. This CDR3 spans 15 amino acids. What was sequenced were expressed TCRB transcripts, since all of the isolated RNA had been reverse transcribed. The average output of naive, central memory and regulatory T cell samples was roughly 3.6 million reads. Data came from immunoSEQ multiplex PCR; TCRdb stores just in-frame clones and leaves some out. The repertoire holds about 150,000 clones, with roughly 8% as singletons. This clone was seen a few times. Its antigen is not known. The receptor was isolated from a man younger than 30 in good health. Sequencing was done on a sample of central memory CD4+ T cells from blood. J is TRBJ2-7 and V is TRBV2; TRBD1 is a possible D gene (7 bases). The CDR3 sequence is CASRFGQGEDYEQYF. The CDR3 DNA reads TGTGCCAGCAGGTTCGGGCAGGGGGAGGACTACGAGCAGTACTTC.